This T cell receptor (beta chain) is drawn from a study of T cell responses to AZD1222 COVID-19 vaccine. Only one count was recorded for this clone. The antigen remains undetermined. This CDR3 region has 12 residues. CDR1 is GTSNPN, CDR2 SVGIG, per germline (reference sequence). The V and J ends lost 6 bases and 7 bases respectively, with 16 bases between them. The repertoire was sequenced with immunoSEQ multiplex PCR; TCRdb's copy has only in-frame clones and lacks some. The sample has some 120,000 clones; 85% to 95% are singletons. Study results and caveats: Unmutated variant regions are reportedly targeted by nearly half of spike-specific TCRs. Spike-specific TCR repertoires showed rising breadth and depth after two AZD1222 doses.

This chain joins TRBV30 and TRBJ2-7; weak D call: TRBD2 (6 bases). This clonotype was obtained from an adult who received the AZD1222 COVID-19 vaccine. The source was peripheral blood, collected 28 days after the second AZD1222 dose. The CDR3 region is CACRLGTREQYF. CDR3 in DNA: TGTGCCTGTAGACTAGGTACAAGGGAGCAGTACTTC.